This TCR beta chain comes out of a study of blood T cell repertoires in COVID-19. Whole-study context: T cells, B-cell-depleted T cells, or PBMCs provided the cDNA or gDNA that served as material.

Trimming pared 6 bases from V and 11 bases from J, leaving 11 bases between. The CDR3 is 11 residues long. Germline CDR1 SNHLY, CDR2 FYNNEI. The repertoire was sequenced with immunoSEQ multiplex PCR; TCRdb's copy has only in-frame clones and lacks some. The table includes around 300,000 clones, about four fifths detected once. The sequencing sample was made of peripheral blood. The receptor was derived from a man aged 30-40 years with active or convalescent COVID-19. The chain is built from TRBV2 and TRBJ1-5; TRBD1 is a possible D gene (5 bases). CDR3 residues: CASRQAWSQHF. The CDR3 region has the DNA TGTGCCAGCAGACAGGCTTGGTCCCAGCATTTT. The full variable domain, its missing parts supplied by reference TRBV2 and TRBJ1-5, is EPEVTQTPSHQVTQMGQEVILRCVPISNHLYFYWYRQILGQKVEFLVSFYNNEISEKSEIFDDQFSVERPDGSNFTLKIRSTKLEDSAMYFCASRQAWSQHFGDGTRLSIL.